These 22 T cell receptor beta chains came from one sample sequenced in a study of shared clonotypes between healthy human individuals. Method: immunoSEQ multiplex PCR; TCRdb's copy keeps in-frame clones and lacks some. The sample contains roughly 2.6 million clones, around 90% of which appear only once. Material for sequencing was naive CD4+ T cells sorted from blood. The sample's subset: CD45RA+ positively selected. Receptors were obtained from a man younger than 35 in good health.

The chain recombines TRBV27 with TRBJ2-6; D call uncertain. Per germline, CDR1 MNHEY and CDR2 SMNVEV (reference sequence). The V end was cut by 2 bases, the J end by 0 bases, with 8 bases between. This CDR3 spans 16 amino acids. CDR3 nucleotides: TGTGCCAGCAGTTTAGATGTGGGCTCTGGGGCCAACGTCCTGACTTTC. Its translation is CASSLDVGSGANVLTF.

The chain recombines TRBV10-3 with TRBJ2-6; 10 bases line up with TRBD1. CDR1 ENHRY and CDR2 SYGVKD come from the germline V gene. The trim removed 0 bases at V and 2 bases at J, leaving 4 bases unmatched. The CDR3 extends over 18 amino acids. CDR3 DNA: TGTGCCATCAGTGAGTCGCGGACAGGGGGTGCTGGGGCCAACGTCCTGACTTTC. Residues: CAISESRTGGAGANVLTF.

The chain links TRBV6-4 to TRBJ2-7, with 11 bases matching TRBD1. CDR1 is MRHNA and CDR2 is SNTAGT in the germline V gene. V was clipped by 6 bases and J by 0 bases; unmatched bases: 7. There are 16 residues in the CDR3. The CDR3 bases are TGTGCCAGCAGGAGGGACAGGGGGGAAAGCTCCTACGAGCAGTACTTC. Its protein product is CASRRDRGESSYEQYF.

This chain connects TRBV5-1 to TRBJ1-1, with unresolved D. Looked up from germline, CDR1 is SGHRS and CDR2 is YFSETQ. Trimming left V 4 bases short and J 5 bases short, with 12 bases between. The length of the CDR3 is 13 residues. The CDR3 sequence: CASSQWTGTEAFF. CDR3 DNA sequence: TGCGCCAGCAGCCAATGGACGGGGACTGAAGCTTTCTTT.

This chain joins TRBV7-8 and TRBJ1-3, with TRBD1 as a possible D gene (6 bases). CDR1 and CDR2 (germline): SGHVS, FQNEAQ. V was shortened by 1 base and J by 0 bases, with 13 bases between the two germline ends. This CDR3 is 17 amino acids long. CDR3 in amino acids: CASSLVPGVSSGNTIYF. The CDR3 coding sequence is TGTGCCAGCAGCTTAGTGCCAGGGGTCAGCTCTGGAAACACCATATATTTT.

This rearrangement joins TRBV6-5 to TRBJ1-4; 9 bases fit TRBD1. The CDR3 totals 14 residues. V was pared by 4 bases and J by 8 bases, with 5 bases of the junction left unmatched. The germline gives CDR1 MNHEY, CDR2 SVGAGI. In DNA form, the CDR3 reads TGTGCCAGCAGTTTGGGACAGGGACGGGAAAAACTGTTTTTT. As protein: CASSLGQGREKLFF.

Details on this clone: This same CDR3 is encoded by further DNA sequences in the sample. V gene TRBV11-2 combines with J gene TRBJ1-5; 8 positions match TRBD1. V gave up 5 bases and J gave up 6 bases; unmatched junction bases: 3. The V gene's germline CDR1 is SGHAT and CDR2 FQNNGV. This CDR3 spans 13 amino acids. The CDR3 region is CASSGQGGQPQHF. The CDR3 nucleotides read TGTGCCAGCAGCGGACAGGGCGGTCAGCCCCAGCATTTT.

This clone appeared a single time. The genes are TRBV2 and TRBJ2-3; 8 positions match TRBD2. The germline V gene encodes CDR1 SNHLY and CDR2 FYNNEI. The CDR3 is made up of 18 amino acids. The junction had 16 bases not matched to a gene; V was cut back by 6 bases and J by 2 bases. CDR3 residues: CASRTRGASGSVTDTQYF. CDR3 bases: TGTGCCAGCAGAACGAGGGGGGCTAGCGGGTCCGTCACAGATACGCAGTATTTT. The complete variable domain, with remaining parts taken from reference TRBV2 and TRBJ2-3, reads EPEVTQTPSHQVTQMGQEVILRCVPISNHLYFYWYRQILGQKVEFLVSFYNNEISEKSEIFDDQFSVERPDGSNFTLKIRSTKLEDSAMYFCASRTRGASGSVTDTQYFGPGTRLTVL.

This chain connects TRBV30 to TRBJ2-7; 9 nucleotides match TRBD2. Germline CDR1 is GTSNPN and CDR2 is SVGIG (reference sequence). The CDR3 covers 16 residues. Trimming removed 8 bases from V and 0 bases from J; junction bases left unmatched: 14. Here the CDR3 DNA reads TGTGCCGGATGGAGTAGAAGCGGGGGGACCTCCTACGAGCAGTACTTC. Its translation is CAGWSRSGGTSYEQYF.

The count of this clone is one. V is TRBV5-6 and J is TRBJ2-1; D possibly corresponds to TRBD1 (6 bases). The CDR3 consists of 16 residues. Looked up from germline, CDR1 is SGHDT and CDR2 is YYEEEE. Trimming removed 4 bases from V and 2 bases from J, with 16 bases in between. The CDR3 spells CASSPQGLSPYNEQFF. CDR3 sequence (DNA): TGTGCCAGCAGCCCGCAGGGGCTATCACCCTACAATGAGCAGTTCTTC.

The rearrangement links TRBV5-1 to TRBJ2-5; 9 nucleotides agree with TRBD1. Germline CDR1 SGHRS, CDR2 YFSETQ. This CDR3 region has 16 residues. With V trimmed by 0 bases and J by 5 bases, 8 bases remained unmatched. CDR3 in DNA: TGCGCCAGCAGCTTGGAGGTCGGACAGGGGATGGAGACCCAGTACTTC. This gives the protein CASSLEVGQGMETQYF.

V gene TRBV5-1 combines with J gene TRBJ2-1, with 7 nucleotides matching TRBD1. This CDR3 comprises 15 residues. J gave up 4 bases and V 3 bases, and 7 bases lay outside the gene matches. Per germline, CDR1 SGHRS and CDR2 YFSETQ. The CDR3 loop is CASSSSGGEYNEQFF. In nucleotides, the CDR3 is TGCGCCAGCAGCTCCTCAGGGGGAGAATACAATGAGCAGTTCTTC.

This clone was seen once. The rearrangement links TRBV6-1 to TRBJ1-2; no clear D. The CDR3 contains 12 residues. Trimming cost V 5 bases and J 2 bases, with 6 bases left between them. In germline, CDR1 is MNHNS, CDR2 SASEGT. CDR3 nucleotide sequence: TGTGCCAGCAGTTCACAAAACTATGGCTACACCTTC. Translated: CASSSQNYGYTF.

The J gene is TRBJ1-5, the V gene TRBV12-5; no clear D gene. V was pared by 7 bases and J by 3 bases, with 13 bases between. This CDR3 is 14 amino acids long. The V gene's germline CDR1 is LGHNT and CDR2 FRNRAP. The CDR3 DNA follows: TGTGCTAGTGCCAATTGGGAGGTCAATCAGCCCCAGCATTTT. It translates to CASANWEVNQPQHF.

This clone was detected only a few times. V gene TRBV5-1 combines with J gene TRBJ1-4; D is perhaps TRBD1 (6 bases). CDR1 is SGHRS, CDR2 YFSETQ, per germline. V lost 6 bases, J lost 3 bases, and 12 bases lay in between. This CDR3 spans 14 amino acids. The CDR3 protein is CASKTGLANEKLFF. CDR3 DNA sequence: TGCGCCAGCAAAACAGGGCTCGCTAATGAAAAACTGTTTTTT.

The chain is built from TRBV5-6 and TRBJ2-5; D not resolved. The germline gives CDR1 SGHDT, CDR2 YYEEEE. V lost 1 base to trimming and J lost 4 bases, with 11 bases between them. The CDR3 loop spans 14 amino acids. DNA of the CDR3: TGTGCCAGCAGCTTGAATCGGCAGTTAGAGACCCAGTACTTC. Residues: CASSLNRQLETQYF.

This chain joins TRBV11-2 and TRBJ1-1; D gene ambiguous. Germline V gives CDR1 SGHAT, CDR2 FQNNGV. The CDR3 spans 13 residues. V was clipped by 2 bases and J by 1 base, with 5 bases between them. CDR3 in DNA: TGTGCCAGCAGCTTAAAAGCGAACACTGAAGCTTTCTTT. Translating it yields CASSLKANTEAFF.

J is TRBJ2-2 and V is TRBV6-5; D uncertain. Germline values: CDR1 MNHEY, CDR2 SVGAGI. V dropped 5 bases and J dropped 0 bases, with 4 bases sitting between them. This CDR3 is built from 13 residues. CDR3 region: CASSGPNTGELFF. The CDR3 DNA is TGTGCCAGCAGTGGGCCGAACACCGGGGAGCTGTTTTTT.

The V call is TRBV5-1, the J call TRBJ2-3; maybe TRBD1 (8 bases). The CDR3 is 16 residues long. CDR1 is SGHRS, CDR2 YFSETQ, per germline. The V end lost 4 bases, the J end lost 2 bases, and 17 bases lay between the germline ends. CDR3 loop: CASSREGTGSTDTQYF. CDR3 nucleotides: TGCGCCAGCAGCAGGGAGGGGACAGGTTCCACAGATACGCAGTATTTT.

This chain's CDR3 is CASSALFAAYEQYF. The CDR3 nucleotides are TGTGCCAGCAGTGCCCTTTTTGCCGCCTACGAGCAGTACTTC. This rearrangement joins TRBV6-5 to TRBJ2-7; D gene uncertain. Germline loops: CDR1 MNHEY, CDR2 SVGAGI. This CDR3 spans 14 amino acids. Trimming cost V 5 bases and J 2 bases, with 13 bases left between them.

The chain combines TRBV7-6 with TRBJ2-5; tentative D call: TRBD1 (6 bases). Trimming took off 4 bases at V and 9 bases at J, with 18 bases between the two ends. Germline V gives CDR1 SGHVS, CDR2 FNYEAQ. This CDR3 spans 14 amino acids. CDR3 DNA: TGTGCCAGCAGCTCCCCTACAGGGAACATGGCCCAGTACTTC. It encodes CASSSPTGNMAQYF.

Remarks on this clone: The junction differs from germline at one of its ends, possibly a read error. V usage is TRBV7-7 and J usage is TRBJ2-5, with D possibly matching TRBD2 (5 bases). The CDR3 has 13 amino acids. CDR1 is SSHAT, CDR2 FNYEAQ, per germline (reference sequence). CDR3 nucleotide sequence: TGTGCTAGCAGCCCAGACTACGGGGAGACCCAGTACTTC. Its translation: CASSPDYGETQYF.